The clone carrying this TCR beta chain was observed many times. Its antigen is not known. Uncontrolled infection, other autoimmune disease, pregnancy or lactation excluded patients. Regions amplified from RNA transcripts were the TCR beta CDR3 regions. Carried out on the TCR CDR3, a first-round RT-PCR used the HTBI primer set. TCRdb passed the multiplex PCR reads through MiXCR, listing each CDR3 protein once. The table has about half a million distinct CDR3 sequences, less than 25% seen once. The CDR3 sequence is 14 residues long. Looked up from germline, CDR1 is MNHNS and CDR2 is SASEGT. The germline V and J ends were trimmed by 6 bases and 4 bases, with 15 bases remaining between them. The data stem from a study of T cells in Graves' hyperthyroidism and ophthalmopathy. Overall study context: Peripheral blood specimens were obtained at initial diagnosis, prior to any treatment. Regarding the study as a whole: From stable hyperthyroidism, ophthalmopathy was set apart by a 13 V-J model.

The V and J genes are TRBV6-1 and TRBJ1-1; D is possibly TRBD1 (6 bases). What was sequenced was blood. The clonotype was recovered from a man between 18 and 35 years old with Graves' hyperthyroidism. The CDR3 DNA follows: TGTGCCAGCAGCGAACGGGGGCGATCCACTGAAGCTTTCTTT. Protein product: CASSERGRSTEAFF.